This entry is about one T cell receptor beta chain. The sample originates from a study of long-term antiretroviral therapy in people with HIV. Version v3.0 of the immunoSEQ assay ran at survey level. Using immunoSEQ multiplex PCR, the repertoire was profiled, and TCRdb retains in-frame clones only, with some absent. The sample has about 20,000 clones, approximately 88% seen once; the top ten hold 8.8%. The ends were cut back, 0 bases at V and 5 bases at J, with 19 bases in the middle. CDR1 is SGHRS, CDR2 YFSETQ, per germline. This CDR3 is built from 17 residues. This clonotype originated in a woman aged 35 to 49 with HIV. This specimen consisted of unsorted PBMCs, obtained 1.2 years after starting antiretroviral therapy. The V and J genes are TRBV5-1 and TRBJ2-3, with a possible D match to TRBD1 (5 bases). The CDR3 sequence: CASSLAFDSSSRDTQYF. CDR3 sequence (DNA): TGCGCCAGCAGCTTGGCTTTCGACAGCAGTAGCCGAGATACGCAGTATTTT.